A single sample gave rise to the 18 T cell receptor beta chains below, sequenced in a study of T cells in Graves' hyperthyroidism and ophthalmopathy (dated by TCRdb to between 2019 and 2020). Library creation used multiplex PCR. The sample was run on an Illumina HiSeq 2000. TCR beta CDR3 regions were amplified from RNA transcripts. For the first round of RT-PCR on the TCR CDR3, the HTBI primer set was used together with the Qiagen OneStep RT-PCR kit. TCRdb handled the public reads itself, with Q25 trimming in fastp and clone calling in MiXCR, and kept productive beta chains. Rows are unified per CDR3 protein, each entry keeping the most common DNA and genes. This sample holds about 680,000 distinct CDR3 sequences; about a third were observed only once. The ten largest clonotypes hold roughly 31% of the sample. The specimen was blood. The receptor source for this set is a woman in her thirties or forties with Graves' hyperthyroidism.

This clonotype was seen a handful of times. The J gene is TRBJ2-7, the V gene TRBV28; D is possibly TRBD1 or TRBD2 (5 bases each). The CDR3 runs to 15 residues. Trimming removed 5 bases at V and 2 bases at J, with 16 bases between. CDR1 MDHEN and CDR2 SYDVKM come from the germline V gene. The CDR3: CASSLARGEPYEQYF. CDR3 coding DNA: TGTGCCAGCAGTCTGGCGCGAGGGGAACCCTACGAGCAGTACTTC.

The chain joins TRBV7-2 to TRBJ1-1; tentative D call: TRBD1 (6 bases). The CDR3 loop spans 18 amino acids. The V end lost 3 bases, the J end lost 0 bases, and 20 bases lay between the germline ends. In germline, CDR1 is SGHTA, CDR2 FQGNSA. The CDR3 DNA reads TGTGCCAGCAGCTTCACAGGGCTGGGAGGCTTTATGAACACTGAAGCTTTCTTT. This translates into CASSFTGLGGFMNTEAFF.

There are many counts of this clonotype. This chain links TRBV19 with TRBJ1-5; TRBD1 agrees at 7 bases. The ends lost 5 bases at V and 5 bases at J; junction bases unmatched: 15. Germline V gene data show CDR1 as LNHDA and CDR2 as SQIVND (reference sequence). The CDR3 has 17 residues. The CDR3 sequence is CASSLTVSDRVDQPQHF. The CDR3 DNA sequence: TGTGCCAGTAGTCTTACTGTTTCTGACAGGGTGGATCAGCCCCAGCATTTT.

This clonotype was seen more than once but under ten times. This chain uses TRBV5-5 with TRBJ1-6; possible D gene TRBD1, 5 bases. Trimming left V 2 bases short and J 7 bases short, with 10 bases between. The germline CDR1 and CDR2 sequences are SGHKS and YYEKEE (reference sequence). The CDR3 is made up of 14 amino acids. As DNA, the CDR3 is TGTGCCAGCAGCTTCGGGACGGAGAATTCACCCCTCCACTTT. Protein sequence: CASSFGTENSPLHF.

CDR3 residues: CASSQGVQGYEQYF. The CDR3 DNA reads as TGTGCCAGCAGCCAAGGAGTCCAGGGGTACGAGCAGTACTTC. The genes are TRBV6-5 and TRBJ2-7; maybe TRBD1 (6 bases). CDR3 length: 14 amino acids. From germline, CDR1 is MNHEY and CDR2 SVGAGI. The ends were cut back, 6 bases at V and 4 bases at J, with 16 bases in the middle.

The rearrangement links TRBV10-3 to TRBJ1-5; no reliable D call. Trimming removed 3 bases from V and 11 bases from J, with 17 bases in between. Germline CDR1 and CDR2: ENHRY and SYGVKD. CDR3 size: 14 residues. The DNA of the CDR3 is TGTGCCATCAGTGATCACGGGGAATCGGAGACCCAGCATTTT. This gives the protein CAISDHGESETQHF.

This clonotype occurred once. The chain employs TRBV24-1 and TRBJ1-5; 8 bases fit TRBD1. The trim removed 4 bases at V and 2 bases at J, leaving 3 bases unmatched. Germline V gene lookup returns CDR1 KGHDR and CDR2 SFDVKD. CDR3 length: 15 amino acids. CDR3: CATSETGARNQPQHF. The CDR3 nucleotides read TGTGCCACCAGTGAGACAGGGGCCCGCAATCAGCCCCAGCATTTT.

Concerning this clonotype itself: At one boundary the junction diverges from the germline segment, which might be a read error. The genes are TRBV7-2 and TRBJ1-3; D is ambiguous. Germline lookup yields CDR1 SGHTA and CDR2 FQGNSA. The CDR3 has 12 amino acids. The CDR3 spells CASSHSGRYETF. As DNA, the CDR3 is TGTGCCAGCAGCCACTCCGGGAGGTACGAAACTTTT.

The V call is TRBV4-3, the J call TRBJ1-2, with TRBD1 identical over 7 bases. This CDR3 spans 14 amino acids. The J segment lost 4 bases and the V segment lost 6 bases, leaving 8 bases of the junction unmatched. CDR1 and CDR2 from the germline V gene are LGHNA and YSLEER. The CDR3 nucleotides are TGCGCCAGCAGTCCCGGGACAGTCCTCTATGGCTACACCTTC. This translates into CASSPGTVLYGYTF.

This clonotype came up a few times. V gene TRBV13 combines with J gene TRBJ1-1; TRBD1 aligns across 7 bases. From germline, CDR1 is PRHDT and CDR2 FYEKMQ (reference sequence). There are 14 residues in the CDR3. Trimming cost V 4 bases and J 3 bases; bases outside gene matches: 5. CDR3 sequence (DNA): TGTGCCAGCAGCTCCTCAGGGGGGGACACTGAAGCTTTCTTT. Protein product: CASSSSGGDTEAFF.

The rearrangement joins TRBV29-1 to TRBJ2-3; D remains ambiguous. There are 10 residues in the CDR3. Per the germline V gene, CDR1 is SQVTM and CDR2 is ANQGSEA. The V end lost 3 bases, the J end lost 9 bases, and 7 bases lay between the germline ends. CDR3 coding DNA: TGCAGCGTTGATATAGGGACGCAGTATTTT. This gives the protein CSVDIGTQYF.

This clonotype was observed at least ten times. The V and J genes are TRBV6-5 and TRBJ2-5; D unclear. V gave up 7 bases and J gave up 5 bases, with 14 bases separating them. The CDR3 contains 13 residues. Germline CDR1 reads MNHEY; CDR2 reads SVGAGI. The CDR3 DNA reads TGTGCCAGCACCTACGGAAGTCCGGAGACCCAGTACTTC. This sequence encodes CASTYGSPETQYF.

The chain uses TRBV29-1 and TRBJ1-1, with TRBD1 identical over 9 bases. J was trimmed by 1 base and V by 8 bases; bases with no gene match: 14. Germline loops: CDR1 SQVTM, CDR2 ANQGSEA. There are 16 residues in the CDR3. The CDR3 loop reads CSSLQRTGAENTEAFF. For the CDR3, the DNA is TGCAGCTCCCTACAACGGACAGGGGCCGAGAACACTGAAGCTTTCTTT.

This chain uses TRBV5-1 with TRBJ2-7; D may be TRBD2 (6 bases). The CDR3 extends over 15 amino acids. Between the trimmed V and J ends, which lost 4 bases and 2 bases, there was a span of 16 bases. From germline, CDR1 is SGHRS and CDR2 YFSETQ. In DNA, the CDR3 is TGCGCCAGCAGCGTGCTGACTAGTGGTACCTACGAGCAGTACTTC. This sequence encodes CASSVLTSGTYEQYF.

This clonotype was recorded at least ten times. V gene TRBV7-2 combines with J gene TRBJ2-2; D is perhaps TRBD1 (5 bases). CDR1 is SGHTA, CDR2 FQGNSA, per germline. The CDR3 contains 15 residues. The V and J ends lost 1 base and 7 bases respectively, with 13 bases between them. Here the CDR3 DNA reads TGTGCCAGCAGCTTAGTCAGGACACGTAACGGGGAGCTGTTTTTT. This sequence encodes CASSLVRTRNGELFF.

This chain joins TRBV11-2 and TRBJ1-4; no clear D gene. Looked up from germline, CDR1 is SGHAT and CDR2 is FQNNGV. The CDR3 extends over 12 amino acids. The V gene lost 0 bases and the J gene lost 7 bases, with 3 bases spanning the gap. Here the CDR3 reads CASSLESEKLFF. The CDR3 DNA follows: TGTGCCAGCAGCTTAGAGAGTGAAAAACTGTTTTTT.

This clonotype was detected ten times or more. The rearrangement uses TRBV10-3 and TRBJ1-3, with D hard to call. The length of the CDR3 is 13 residues. Trimming shortened V by 6 bases and J by 3 bases, and 9 bases separated the two germline ends. Germline CDR1 and CDR2: ENHRY and SYGVKD. This CDR3 is CAIRSENGNTIYF. DNA for the CDR3: TGTGCCATCAGGAGTGAAAATGGAAACACCATATATTTT.

V gene TRBV29-1 combines with J gene TRBJ2-5; TRBD2 is a possible D gene (6 bases). Germline values: CDR1 SQVTM, CDR2 ANQGSEA. Trimming shortened V by 8 bases and J by 5 bases, and 18 bases separated the two germline ends. The CDR3 extends over 13 amino acids. The CDR3 here is CSLGVLAGETQYF. In nucleotides, the CDR3 is TGCAGCTTAGGGGTACTAGCTGGGGAGACCCAGTACTTC.